The T cell receptor beta chain described here comes from a study of blood T cell repertoires in COVID-19. Study background: Spain, Italy and the United States supplied samples that represented acute and convalescent COVID-19. Sources were T cells, B-cell-depleted T cells, or PBMCs; the material itself was cDNA or gDNA.

In the study's own analysis: Scientists estimated how many nucleated cells there were by amplifying reference gene primers. Generated by immunoSEQ multiplex PCR, the TCRdb table keeps only in-frame clones and is missing some. That table is the source of V, J and clone size, and D and trimming were worked out from the DNA. The data show about 150,000 clones, roughly four fifths seen once. Trimming took off 0 bases at V and 2 bases at J, with 13 bases between the two ends. CDR3 size: 16 residues. Germline values: CDR1 LGHNA, CDR2 YNFKEQ. The chain recombines TRBV4-2 with TRBJ1-1; D is undetermined. This clonotype was obtained from a human donor with acute or convalescent COVID-19. The donor label of this sample is uncertain. Material for sequencing was peripheral blood. In nucleotides, the CDR3 is TGTGCCAGCAGCCAAGAGCGATCGAGTAGAAACACTGAAGCTTTCTTT. Translated, it gives CASSQERSSRNTEAFF.